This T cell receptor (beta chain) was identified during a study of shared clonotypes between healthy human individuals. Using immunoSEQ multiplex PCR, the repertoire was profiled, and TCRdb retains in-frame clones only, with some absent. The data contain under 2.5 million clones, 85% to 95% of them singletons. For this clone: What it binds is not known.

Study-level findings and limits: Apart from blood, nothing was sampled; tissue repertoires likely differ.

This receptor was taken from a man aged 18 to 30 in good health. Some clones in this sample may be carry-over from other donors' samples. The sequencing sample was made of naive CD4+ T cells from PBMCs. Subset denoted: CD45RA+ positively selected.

Here the CDR3 reads CASSESSGANVLTF. The CDR3 DNA is TGCGCCAGCAGTGAGAGCTCTGGGGCCAACGTCCTGACTTTC. V gene TRBV5-1 combines with J gene TRBJ2-6; no firm D call. This CDR3 is 14 amino acids long. V lost 5 bases and J lost 0, with 6 bases in between. CDR1 and CDR2 from the germline V gene are SGHRS and YFSETQ.